The 2 T cell receptor beta chains in this list originate from one sample, sequenced in a study of cytomegalovirus exposure and HLA in healthy donors. Researchers ran the PCR with 60 Vbeta and 13 Jbeta primers. Sequenced by immunoSEQ multiplex PCR; TCRdb stores in-frame clones only, minus some. The table includes some 200,000 clones, roughly 90% detected once. The sample comprised PBMCs. These receptors originate from a woman younger than 30 in good health and CMV-seronegative.

V usage is TRBV18 and J usage is TRBJ1-5, with a possible D match to TRBD1 (6 bases). The CDR3 extends over 15 amino acids. The germline CDR1 and CDR2 sequences are KGHSH and LQKENI. Trimming removed 3 bases from V and 5 bases from J, with 14 bases in between. In nucleotides, the CDR3 is TGTGCCAGCTCACCCAAACAGGGATGGGATCAGCCCCAGCATTTT. Translation: CASSPKQGWDQPQHF.

V usage is TRBV7-2 and J usage is TRBJ1-6, with D hard to call. The germline V gene has CDR1 SGHTA and CDR2 FQGNSA. With 5 bases removed from V and 4 bases from J, the gap between germline ends came to 12 bases. The CDR3 loop spans 15 amino acids. CDR3 residues: CASSARQPYNSPLHF. The DNA for the CDR3 is TGTGCCAGCAGCGCCCGACAACCTTATAATTCACCCCTCCACTTT.